Below are 11 T cell receptor beta chains sequenced from a single sample in a study of cytomegalovirus exposure and HLA in healthy donors. PCR used 60 Vbeta primers and 13 Jbeta primers. Profiled with immunoSEQ multiplex PCR; TCRdb holds only in-frame clones, not every one. The sample contains 100,000 to 120,000 clones, about 90% of which appear only once. Input material: PBMCs. Every receptor here comes from a man aged 40-49 years in good health and CMV-seronegative.

V is TRBV2 and J is TRBJ1-5; weak D call: TRBD1 (6 bases). Germline loops: CDR1 SNHLY, CDR2 FYNNEI. V was cut by 4 bases and J by 5 bases, with 12 bases left in between. The CDR3 spans 14 residues. In DNA form, the CDR3 reads TGTGCCAGCAGTGTTGGGGGGGGCTATCAGCCCCAGCATTTT. It encodes CASSVGGGYQPQHF.

J is TRBJ2-4 and V is TRBV7-6, with 9 bases matching TRBD1. Germline CDR1 SGHVS, CDR2 FNYEAQ. The junction had 7 bases not matched to a gene; V was cut back by 1 base and J by 0 bases. The CDR3 extends over 18 amino acids. For the CDR3, the DNA is TGTGCCAGCAGCTTAGTTCCCCCGGGACAGGGAGCCAAAAACATTCAGTACTTC. Translation: CASSLVPPGQGAKNIQYF.

The CDR3 here is CAWSVKGAREKLFF. In nucleotides, the CDR3 is TGTGCCTGGAGTGTAAAGGGGGCGCGTGAAAAACTGTTTTTT. V and J are TRBV30 and TRBJ1-4; 7 bases map to TRBD1. Trimming took 0 bases from V and 7 from J; bases not matched to a gene: 5. The germline gives CDR1 GTSNPN, CDR2 SVGIG (reference sequence). This CDR3 has 14 residues.

The chain combines TRBV19 with TRBJ1-1; no definite D call. Germline assignment: CDR1 LNHDA and CDR2 SQIVND (reference sequence). The CDR3 has 14 amino acids. V dropped 6 bases and J dropped 6 bases, with 17 bases sitting between them. The CDR3 here is CASRRSDGEAEAFF. CDR3 in DNA: TGTGCCAGTAGGCGTTCAGATGGGGAGGCTGAAGCTTTCTTT.

The chain is built from TRBV4-1 and TRBJ1-5; no clear D. The V gene's germline CDR1 is MGHRA and CDR2 YSYEKL. The V gene lost 1 base and the J gene lost 7 bases, with 17 bases spanning the gap. CDR3 length: 16 residues. The CDR3 DNA reads TGCGCCAGCAGCCAAGTTGGTCTCAAATCGGGACAGCCCCAGCATTTT. Residues: CASSQVGLKSGQPQHF.

The chain joins TRBV20-1 to TRBJ1-2; no definite D call. The CDR3 spans 11 residues. Looked up from germline, CDR1 is DFQATT and CDR2 is SNEGSKA (reference sequence). The ends were cut back, 3 bases at V and 2 bases at J, with 4 bases in the middle. CDR3 region: CSASLNYGYTF. The CDR3 DNA reads as TGCAGTGCTAGCTTGAACTATGGCTACACCTTC.

This rearrangement joins TRBV5-1 to TRBJ1-5, with TRBD1 identical over 9 bases. From germline, CDR1 is SGHRS and CDR2 YFSETQ. With V trimmed by 0 bases and J by 4 bases, 2 bases remained unmatched. The CDR3 contains 15 residues. The CDR3 DNA follows: TGCGCCAGCAGCTTGGGGACAGGGGTTAATCAGCCCCAGCATTTT. Protein sequence: CASSLGTGVNQPQHF.

V is TRBV28 and J is TRBJ1-1; TRBD1 agrees at 8 bases. This CDR3 region has 15 residues. The junction had 8 bases not matched to a gene; V was cut back by 2 bases and J by 6 bases. Germline V gene sequence: CDR1 MDHEN, CDR2 SYDVKM. In nucleotides, the CDR3 is TGTGCCAGCAGTTTAACTCCGACAGGGGAGGCTGAAGCTTTCTTT. Encoded protein: CASSLTPTGEAEAFF. Drawing the rest from reference TRBV28 and TRBJ1-1, the complete variable domain is DVKVTQSSRYLVKRTGEKVFLECVQDMDHENMFWYRQDPGLGLRLIYFSYDVKMKEKGDIPEGYSVSREKKERFSLILESASTNQTSMYLCASSLTPTGEAEAFFGQGTRLTVV.

The chain is built from TRBV9 and TRBJ1-1; D call uncertain. The V end was cut by 0 bases, the J end by 1 base, with 7 bases between. Germline CDR1 SGDLS, CDR2 YYNGEE. This CDR3 has 14 amino acids. For the CDR3, the DNA is TGTGCCAGCAGCGTAGGTCAGAAGAACACTGAAGCTTTCTTT. Amino acids: CASSVGQKNTEAFF.

This chain links TRBV7-9 with TRBJ1-5, with TRBD1 as a possible D gene (5 bases). The CDR3 has 14 amino acids. CDR1 is SEHNR and CDR2 is FQNEAQ in the germline V gene (reference sequence). Trimming left V 4 bases short and J 1 base short, with 8 bases between. In nucleotides, the CDR3 is TGTGCCAGCAGCTCGGGGGGGAGCAATCAGCCCCAGCATTTT. The encoded protein is CASSSGGSNQPQHF.

V usage is TRBV6-1 and J usage is TRBJ1-2; 7 bases map to TRBD1. V shed 3 bases and J 5 bases; nucleotides not matched to a gene: 6. The CDR3 has 14 residues. Germline V gene data show CDR1 as MNHNS and CDR2 as SASEGT. The CDR3 sequence: CASSDPPGQYGYTF. The DNA of the CDR3 is TGTGCCAGCAGTGATCCACCGGGACAGTATGGCTACACCTTC.